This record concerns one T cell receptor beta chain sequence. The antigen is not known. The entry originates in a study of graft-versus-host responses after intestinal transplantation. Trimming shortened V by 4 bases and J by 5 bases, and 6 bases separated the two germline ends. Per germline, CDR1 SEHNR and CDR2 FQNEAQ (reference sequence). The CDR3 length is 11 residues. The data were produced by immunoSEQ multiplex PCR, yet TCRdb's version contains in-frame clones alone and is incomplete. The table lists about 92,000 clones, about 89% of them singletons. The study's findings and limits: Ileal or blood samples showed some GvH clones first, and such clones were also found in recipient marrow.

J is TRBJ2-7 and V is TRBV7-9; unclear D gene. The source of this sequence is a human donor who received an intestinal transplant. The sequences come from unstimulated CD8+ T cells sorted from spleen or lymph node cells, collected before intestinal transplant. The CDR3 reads CASSYDNEQYF. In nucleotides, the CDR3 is TGTGCCAGCAGCTACGACAACGAGCAGTACTTC.